This is a list of T cell receptor beta chains from one sample in a study of shared clonotypes between healthy human individuals. Produced via immunoSEQ multiplex PCR; TCRdb's table is partial and in-frame only. The sample lists 2.3 million or so clones, about 92% seen once, with about 0.37% in the top ten. Sequences were obtained from naive CD4+ T cells from PBMCs. These receptors originate from a man aged 18 to 29 in good health. Some clones in this sample may be carry-over from other donors' samples. The CDR3 runs from the conserved cysteine through the conserved F or W. A D gene is named only where the DNA matches it firmly. Clone size appears in some rows only: once, few, many, or a class for an expanded clone.

J,length,size,V,D,DNA,CDR3
TRBJ2-1,16,once,TRBV27,.,TGTGCCAGCAGTTTAAGGCCCAGAAGCTCCTACAATGAGCAGTTCTTC,CASSLRPRSSYNEQFF
TRBJ2-1,16,.,TRBV4-1,TRBD2,TGCGCCAGCAGCCAACTAGCGGGAGGAGGCTACAATGAGCAGTTCTTC,CASSQLAGGGYNEQFF
TRBJ1-4,14,.,TRBV7-3,.,TGTGCCAGCAGCTTCGACGGGGCTAATGAAAAACTGTTTTTT,CASSFDGANEKLFF
TRBJ2-7,19,.,TRBV28,TRBD2,TGTGCCAGCAGTCCAGCCGGGCTAGCGGGAGGGCCTATCCCTCGAGAGCAGTACTTC,CASSPAGLAGGPIPREQYF
TRBJ2-7,17,.,TRBV5-1,.,TGCGCCAGCAGCTTAGACAGGCTGGGGAGAAGCTCCTACGAGCAGTACTTC,CASSLDRLGRSSYEQYF
TRBJ2-7,16,.,TRBV7-9,.,TGTGCCAGCAGCTTAGCAGTAGGGGCGGGGTCCTACGAGCAGTACTTC,CASSLAVGAGSYEQYF
TRBJ2-2,15,.,TRBV7-2,TRBD1,TGTGCCAGCAGCTTACCCGCCAGGGGGAGAGGGGAGCTGTTTTTT,CASSLPARGRGELFF
TRBJ1-4,14,once,TRBV6-1,.,TGTGCCAGCACCCGGACGGCTACTAATGAAAAACTGTTTTTT,CASTRTATNEKLFF
TRBJ2-2,15,once,TRBV5-1,TRBD1,TGCGCCAGCAGTCTCCGACAGGGGGCCGGCGGGGAGCTGTTTTTT,CASSLRQGAGGELFF
TRBJ2-5,14,.,TRBV7-2,.,TGTGCCAGCAGCCCGGGTCCAGCCAAAGAGACCCAGTACTTC,CASSPGPAKETQYF
TRBJ2-7,13,.,TRBV6-6,.,TGTGCCAGCAGCTACAGATTCTCCTACGAGCAGTACTTC,CASSYRFSYEQYF
TRBJ2-1,12,.,TRBV7-8,.,TGTGCCAGCAGCTGGAGGCTTGGTGAGCAGTTCTTC,CASSWRLGEQFF
TRBJ2-7,14,.,TRBV6-5,TRBD1,TGTGCCAGCAGTCAATCAGGGGGCTGGGCCGAGCAGTACTTC,CASSQSGGWAEQYF
TRBJ2-3,15,.,TRBV7-6,.,TGTGCCAGCAGCTTAGGCTTCGGCGGCACAGATACGCAGTATTTT,CASSLGFGGTDTQYF
TRBJ2-1,15,.,TRBV11-2,TRBD2,TGTGCCAGCAGCCCCGGGACTAGCGTTTACAATGAGCAGTTCTTC,CASSPGTSVYNEQFF
TRBJ2-1,14,once,TRBV2,TRBD2,TGTGCCAGCAATCGACTAGCGGGAGGCCTCGAGCAGTTCTTC,CASNRLAGGLEQFF
TRBJ2-7,14,.,TRBV7-9,.,TGTGCCAGCAGCTTAGGGACAGTCCTATACGAGCAGTACTTC,CASSLGTVLYEQYF
TRBJ1-5,16,.,TRBV28,.,TGTGCCAGCAGCCTTGCCCCCAGGGATAGCAATCAGCCCCAGCATTTT,CASSLAPRDSNQPQHF
TRBJ1-3,14,.,TRBV2,TRBD1,TGTGCCAGCCGGGACAGGGTGTCTGGAAACACCATATATTTT,CASRDRVSGNTIYF
TRBJ2-1,16,.,TRBV15,TRBD1,TGTGCCACCAGCAGACAGGGACAGGGTGGTTCGTGGGAGCAGTTCTTC,CATSRQGQGGSWEQFF
TRBJ1-3,15,once,TRBV5-4,.,TGTGCCAGCAGCTTGGCGGCAGAGGGAGGAAACACCATATATTTT,CASSLAAEGGNTIYF
TRBJ2-2,15,.,TRBV5-1,.,TGCGCCAGCAGCACGGGAACAGGCTCCACCGGGGAGCTGTTTTTT,CASSTGTGSTGELFF
TRBJ2-5,14,.,TRBV29-1,TRBD1,TGCAGCGTATCAAGGACAGGGGGCCCGGAGACCCAGTACTTC,CSVSRTGGPETQYF
TRBJ1-1,15,.,TRBV5-5,.,TGTGCCAGCAGCGCAGGACACTTCCTGAACACTGAAGCTTTCTTT,CASSAGHFLNTEAFF
TRBJ2-7,14,.,TRBV18,TRBD1,TGTGCCAGCTCACCAGACAGGGGGGCCTACGAGCAGTACTTC,CASSPDRGAYEQYF
TRBJ1-6,14,once,TRBV4-3,.,TGCGCCAGCAGCCGAAGCATCTATAATTCACCCCTCCACTTT,CASSRSIYNSPLHF
TRBJ1-4,13,.,TRBV2,.,TGTGCCAGCAGTTGGACCGAGGGTGAAAAACTGTTTTTT,CASSWTEGEKLFF
TRBJ2-7,15,.,TRBV28,TRBD2,TGTGCCAGCAGTTTATACACTAGCGGGAGTTACGAGCAGTACTTC,CASSLYTSGSYEQYF
TRBJ1-5,14,.,TRBV25-1,TRBD1,TGTGCCAGCAAAGGACAGGGCGCTACTCAGCCCCAGCATTTT,CASKGQGATQPQHF
TRBJ2-7,15,.,TRBV27,.,TGTGCCAGCAGTTTAGTAGGCTCCCTTCTCTACGAGCAGTACTTC,CASSLVGSLLYEQYF
TRBJ2-7,15,few,TRBV7-2,TRBD2,TGTGCCAGCAGCCCTAGACTAGCGGGAAGAGAAGAGCAGTACTTC,CASSPRLAGREEQYF
TRBJ2-7,13,.,TRBV7-9,.,TGTGCCAGCAGCCCCGGAGGGGGGGTGGCGCAGTACTTC,CASSPGGGVAQYF
TRBJ2-7,19,.,TRBV7-2,.,TGTGCCAGCAGCTTAGTTCGGGGGAGGTCCTATGAAATCTCCTACGAGCAGTACTTC,CASSLVRGRSYEISYEQYF
TRBJ2-1,13,.,TRBV6-1,.,TGTGCCAGCAGGTTTGAGGGTAGGGGTGAGCAGTTCTTC,CASRFEGRGEQFF
TRBJ1-2,17,.,TRBV9,TRBD1,TGTGCCAGCAGCAAACGGGACAGTTCGGGATTTAACTATGGCTACACCTTC,CASSKRDSSGFNYGYTF
TRBJ1-1,15,.,TRBV28,TRBD1,TGTGCCAGCAGTCCACAGGGACAGGCGGGGACTGAAGCTTTCTTT,CASSPQGQAGTEAFF